This entry describes one T cell receptor (beta chain). In this sample, this clonotype turned up a few times. Its binding antigen is unknown. No base quality information exists; no much larger clone differs at one position. Ophthalmopathy patients had moderately to severely active disease, Clinical Activity Score of at least 3, NOSPECS grade of at least 4, and disease duration under 3 months. Anyone with other autoimmune diseases, uncontrolled infections, pregnancy or lactation was excluded from the study. Clinical symptoms, serum thyroxine, TRAb, thyroid ultrasound and orbital computed tomography formed the basis of the diagnosis. Using Ficoll-Paque density gradient centrifugation, PBMCs were isolated from approximately 11 ml of fresh peripheral blood. Total RNA was extracted with Trizol reagent and quality-checked on an Agilent 2100 Bioanalyzer. The sample originates from a study of Graves' ophthalmopathy and Graves' hyperthyroidism (dated by TCRdb to the late 2010s). With regard to the full study: Peripheral blood was collected at initial diagnosis, prior to any treatment. The study used signatures of the TCR beta repertoire to tell Graves' ophthalmopathy apart from Graves' hyperthyroidism and to predict which patients would progress to ophthalmopathy. In total, 135 blood samples were TCR-sequenced: around 42 ophthalmopathy, about 75 hyperthyroidism and roughly 17 hyperthyroidism-to-ophthalmopathy patients. To explore V-J signatures that separate ophthalmopathy from hyperthyroidism, a discovery set of around 97 patients was enrolled, consisting of about 45 with ophthalmopathy and approximately 60 with stable hyperthyroidism. For independent validation, a separate cohort was made up of 18 to 20 hyperthyroidism patients plus 17 patients who later progressed from hyperthyroidism to ophthalmopathy. In over 5 hyperthyroidism patients, the T-cell repertoire of thyroid tissue was compared with the T-cell repertoire of blood. Following sample collection, hyperthyroidism patients were given methimazole at a starting dose of 30 mg daily, and ophthalmopathy patients were given high-dose intravenous methylprednisolone. The roughly 100 discovery patients were divided at random into training and test sets in a 7:3 ratio. Study-wide conclusions, independent of this receptor: In validation, the model predicted ophthalmopathy progression with roughly 68% sensitivity and around 72% specificity; some 13 predicted patients were CT-confirmed with GO in a median of around 6 months. No statistical method was used to predetermine the sample size, and group allocation was not hidden from the investigators. Ophthalmopathy was separated from stable hyperthyroidism by the 13-signature model with more than 85% sensitivity and about 83% specificity in cross-validation and with 80%/75% in the test set. Most expanded thyroid clonotypes with frequency above 0.001 were also detected in blood, suggesting blood repertoires may reflect the thyroid immune response.

TCR beta CDR3 regions were amplified from RNA transcripts for repertoire sequencing. HTBI primers and the Qiagen OneStep RT-PCR kit were used in a first-round RT-PCR, which was followed by a second-round multiplex PCR, size selection and purification. Libraries were sequenced paired-end with 100 bp reads on an Illumina HiSeq2000. The paper's data handling went like this. SOAPnuke was used to process the reads, throwing out any read that had adapters, had uncalled bases, had a mean Phred below 15, or lacked an exact constant-primer or identifier match. COPE v1.2.5 was used to merge high-quality paired reads. Each unique nucleotide sequence was defined as a clonotype, and clonotypes were aligned to IMGT TRB V, D and J references with MiTCR v1.1. Only V-J combinations with frequency above 0.0001 were analysed, covering approximately 99% of repertoires. For each V-J combination, a TCR clonal expansion and chaos score was defined as the ratio of F50 clonal expansion to chaos observed in the TCRdist matrix. Welch's t-statistics and random forest were used to reduce the features to roughly 14 V-J combinations, which were then used as input to a naive Bayes classifier. The similarity between thyroid and blood repertoires was quantified using the Morisita-Horn index. Clones were called with MiXCR by TCRdb after fastp trimmed the public reads at Q25, and only in-frame beta chains were retained. Entries that share a CDR3 protein sequence are merged under the most common genes and DNA. TCRdb assigned the V and J calls; the authors' analysis was not used. The sample includes approximately 480,000 distinct CDR3 sequences, with around 14% observed a single time. Clones ranked in the top ten supply 9.5% to 10% of the sample.

V gives up 1 base and J gives up 8 bases, and the segment between their germline ends measures 11 bases. CDR1 and CDR2 are read off the germline V gene as MGHRA and YSYEKL. From cysteine to phenylalanine, the CDR3 is 13 amino acids long. Left in the record is the CDR3 DNA by itself, 39 bases read in frame from the first base. Sequenced material: blood. The TCR comes from a young woman with Graves' ophthalmopathy. Donor details come from another sample of the same person, matched by shared clones. The receptor chain draws on TRBV4-1 and TRBJ1-2; the D gene is unclear. The DNA sequence is given as TGCGCCAGCAGCCAAGTGTACTATGAGGGCTACACCTTC. It codes for CASSQVYYEGYTF.